This T cell receptor beta chain was sequenced for a study of neurological immune-mediated disorders. This clonotype was seen more than once but under ten times. This may come from a read error, since a much larger clone is one base off. TCRdb ran MiXCR on the 5' RACE reads and lists one entry per CDR3 protein. The sample lists around 70,000 distinct CDR3 sequences; around 5.5% were seen once. Per germline, CDR1 SGHRS and CDR2 YFSETQ. This CDR3 spans 13 amino acids. The V end lost 4 bases, the J end lost 8 bases, and 15 bases lay between the germline ends. Unsorted libraries came from 2 million PBMCs stored at -80 °C.

The V gene is TRBV5-1, the J gene TRBJ1-2; a weak D match, TRBD1 (6 bases). The sequence came from a woman aged 30 to 39 with multiple sclerosis. The material sequenced was PBMCs. The CDR3 sequence is CASSRERGNGYTF. For the CDR3, the DNA is TGCGCCAGCAGCCGGGAAAGGGGGAACGGCTACACCTTC. The variable domain in full, completed from reference TRBV5-1 and TRBJ1-2, reads KAGVTQTPRYLIKTRGQQVTLSCSPISGHRSVSWYQQTPGQGLQFLFEYFSETQRNKGNFPGRFSGRQFSNSRSEMNVSTLELGDSALYLCASSRERGNGYTFGSGTRLTVV.